These 5 T cell receptor beta chains were all obtained from the same sample, sequenced in a study of blood T cell repertoires in COVID-19 (dated by TCRdb to the early 2020s). The library came from the immunoSEQ multiplex PCR assay. TCRdb took this table from immuneACCESS and kept in-frame rearrangements with V and J called. Such tables lack part of the clones; where checked against another copy, unresolved V genes explain under half of the gap, and the rest is unexplained. The sample profile shows around 260,000 clones; 80% to 95% of them were found once. The ten most abundant clones make up roughly 2.7% of the sample. The sample consisted of peripheral blood. These receptors originate from a person aged 18-30 years with COVID-19, enrolled during active disease.

V is TRBV4-1 and J is TRBJ2-5, with D hard to call. V shed 3 bases and J shed 5 bases, with 10 bases lying between them. The CDR3 has 13 amino acids. Germline V lookup: CDR1 MGHRA, CDR2 YSYEKL. CDR3 nucleotide sequence: TGCGCCAGCAGCCACCGTAGCCGGGAGACCCAGTACTTC. Protein product: CASSHRSRETQYF.

V gene TRBV25-1 combines with J gene TRBJ1-2; D ambiguous. There are 14 residues in the CDR3. Germline CDR1 and CDR2: MGHDK and SYGVNS. Trimming pared 4 bases from V and 4 bases from J, leaving 13 bases between. Here the CDR3 DNA reads TGTGCCAGCAGTGCAGTTCACGGACTCTATGGCTACACCTTC. Residues: CASSAVHGLYGYTF.

The chain carries TRBV27 and TRBJ2-7, with TRBD2 as a possible D gene (5 bases). CDR3 length: 14 amino acids. CDR1 is MNHEY, CDR2 SMNVEV, per germline (reference sequence). V was pared by 2 bases and J by 3 bases, with 11 bases between. CDR3 amino acids: CASSLLGSHYEQYF. The CDR3 DNA follows: TGTGCCAGCAGTTTACTAGGGAGCCACTACGAGCAGTACTTC.

CDR3 region: CASSLGAAGSGNEQFF. The CDR3 DNA reads TGTGCCAGCAGCTTAGGGGCAGCGGGGAGCGGAAATGAGCAGTTCTTC. V is TRBV7-2 and J is TRBJ2-1; TRBD2 matches at 7 bases. Unmatched junction bases numbered 10, after V lost 1 base and J lost 7 bases. Germline CDR1 and CDR2: SGHTA and FQGNSA. The CDR3 runs to 16 residues.

The chain has TRBV18 and TRBJ1-3, with D unclear. The germline V gene encodes CDR1 KGHSH and CDR2 LQKENI. The CDR3 is 14 amino acids. Between the trimmed V and J ends, which lost 3 bases and 5 bases, there was a span of 11 bases. The CDR3 DNA follows: TGTGCCAGCTCACCCGACGGAGGGAGAAACACCATATATTTT. It is translated as CASSPDGGRNTIYF.